These 18 T cell receptor beta chains share one sample of origin, sequenced in a study of cytomegalovirus exposure and HLA in healthy donors. This table comes from immunoSEQ multiplex PCR, and its TCRdb copy is limited to in-frame clones, with some not included. The sample shows about 170,000 clones, about 83% of them seen only once. Sample: PBMCs. All receptors derive from a woman in her twenties or thirties in good health and CMV-seronegative.

This clone was recorded once. The chain uses TRBV29-1 and TRBJ2-2, with 14 bases aligning to TRBD2. The CDR3 has 15 amino acids. Per germline, CDR1 SQVTM and CDR2 ANQGSEA. J lost 6 bases, V lost 6 bases, and 6 bases had no gene match. Written as DNA, the CDR3 is TGCAGCGTCAAGACGACTAGCGGGGGGGCCGGGGAGCTGTTTTTT. It specifies CSVKTTSGGAGELFF.

The genes are TRBV6-1 and TRBJ1-5; 9 bases are shared with TRBD1. The V gene end was trimmed by 10 bases and the J gene end by 4 bases; junction bases not matched to a gene: 5. In germline, CDR1 is MNHNS, CDR2 SASEGT. This CDR3 has 13 residues. The CDR3 reads CATFDRGNQPQHF. CDR3 DNA: TGTGCCACATTCGACAGGGGGAATCAGCCCCAGCATTTT.

This clone has just one count. This chain joins TRBV6-6 and TRBJ1-5; no firm D call. CDR1 is MNHNY and CDR2 is SVGAGI in the germline V gene (reference sequence). This CDR3 region has 14 residues. V lost 2 bases and J lost 7, with 12 bases in between. CDR3 sequence reads: CASSYGGFGQPQHF. The DNA for the CDR3 is TGTGCCAGCAGTTACGGAGGGTTTGGACAGCCCCAGCATTTT.

In its sample, this clone was seen once. The V and J genes are TRBV20-1 and TRBJ2-5; TRBD1 might be the D (6 bases). The CDR3 covers 10 residues. Per the germline V gene, CDR1 is DFQATT and CDR2 is SNEGSKA (reference sequence). The DNA for the CDR3 is TGCAGCCTCCAGGGGGAGACCCAGTACTTC. Translation gives CSLQGETQYF.

The rearrangement links TRBV19 to TRBJ2-1; TRBD2 agrees at 11 bases. Germline-derived CDR1 and CDR2 are LNHDA and SQIVND (reference sequence). Trimming removed 9 bases from V and 14 bases from J; junction bases left unmatched: 9. This CDR3 is built from 12 residues. CDR3 nucleotide sequence: TGTGCCAGCTCCGGGACTAGCGGCGCCGAGTTCTTC. It yields the protein CASSGTSGAEFF.

The V gene is TRBV5-8, the J gene TRBJ2-7, with 7 bases lining up with TRBD2. The CDR3 extends over 15 amino acids. V trimming: 4 bases; J trimming: 3 bases; junction bases outside the gene matches: 10. CDR1 SGHTS and CDR2 YDEGEE come from the germline V gene. DNA for the CDR3: TGTGCCAGCAGCGGGCGGTCTAGCGGTAACTACGAGCAGTACTTC. This encodes CASSGRSSGNYEQYF.

V usage is TRBV29-1 and J usage is TRBJ2-2; 8 bases align to TRBD1. Losses at the gene ends were 4 bases for V and 1 base for J; bases not matched to a gene: 2. Per germline, CDR1 SQVTM and CDR2 ANQGSEA. The CDR3 runs to 14 residues. The CDR3 here is CSVVGQGNTGELFF. The CDR3 nucleotides are TGCAGCGTTGTCGGACAGGGGAACACCGGGGAGCTGTTTTTT.

This clone was picked up one time. This rearrangement joins TRBV6-5 to TRBJ2-3; no firm D call. V lost 0 bases, J lost 5 bases, and 15 bases lay in between. There are 16 residues in the CDR3. CDR1 is MNHEY, CDR2 SVGAGI, per germline. The CDR3 spells CASSYSPLTLGDTQYF. The CDR3 DNA sequence: TGTGCCAGCAGTTACTCACCCCTAACCCTAGGAGATACGCAGTATTTT.

This chain joins TRBV7-9 and TRBJ1-2; TRBD1 matches at 7 bases. The V gene's germline CDR1 is SEHNR and CDR2 FQNEAQ (reference sequence). The CDR3 contains 19 residues. V shed 4 bases and J 5 bases; nucleotides not matched to a gene: 22. The CDR3 loop reads CASSSDVLIRDREWYGYTF. CDR3 DNA: TGTGCCAGCAGCTCAGATGTACTAATCCGCGACAGGGAGTGGTATGGCTACACCTTC.

The rearrangement uses TRBV4-1 and TRBJ1-1; no definite D call. Between the trimmed V and J ends, which lost 1 base and 1 base, there was a span of 7 bases. CDR3 length equals 14 residues. Germline CDR1 and CDR2: MGHRA and YSYEKL. CDR3 bases: TGCGCCAGCAGCCAAGTAGCAGAGAACACTGAAGCTTTCTTT. Protein: CASSQVAENTEAFF.

The gene calls are TRBV6-5 and TRBJ1-1; D is ambiguous. Germline CDR1 MNHEY, CDR2 SVGAGI. There are 13 residues in the CDR3. With 6 bases removed from V and 2 bases from J, the gap between germline ends came to 10 bases. DNA of the CDR3: TGTGCCAGCAGCCGCGGGATAAACACTGAAGCTTTCTTT. Its translation is CASSRGINTEAFF.

This clone showed up just once. This rearrangement joins TRBV6-6 to TRBJ2-1, with 9 bases fitting TRBD2. From germline, CDR1 is MNHNY and CDR2 SVGAGI (reference sequence). V was pared by 2 bases and J by 9 bases, with 8 bases of the junction left unmatched. The CDR3 is made up of 15 amino acids. DNA of the CDR3: TGTGCCAGCAGTTACACATTAGCGGGGGTTGGTGAGCAGTTCTTC. Translation gives CASSYTLAGVGEQFF.

The chain combines TRBV14 with TRBJ2-7; D not resolved. In germline, CDR1 is SGHDN, CDR2 FVKESK. V was trimmed by 4 bases and J by 2 bases, leaving 3 bases between them. This CDR3 has 11 amino acids. The CDR3 protein is CASSLTYEQYF. The CDR3 region has the DNA TGTGCCAGCAGCCTTACCTACGAGCAGTACTTC.

This sequence joins TRBV18 and TRBJ1-4; 10 bases agree with TRBD1. The length of the CDR3 is 18 residues. Germline V gives CDR1 KGHSH, CDR2 LQKENI. V was pared by 2 bases and J by 2 bases, with 8 bases of the junction left unmatched. As DNA, the CDR3 is TGTGCCAGCTCACCAGGGACAGGGGCCTGGGGGACTAATGAAAAACTGTTTTTT. This sequence encodes CASSPGTGAWGTNEKLFF.

The chain couples TRBV4-1 to TRBJ2-7; TRBD1 might be the D (6 bases). The CDR3 runs to 15 residues. Deletions cut 0 bases from V and 3 bases from J, with 12 bases between. In germline, CDR1 is MGHRA, CDR2 YSYEKL. The CDR3 nucleotides read TGCGCCAGCAGCCAAGATCGGACAGTCCTCTACGAGCAGTACTTC. Its protein is CASSQDRTVLYEQYF.

In nucleotides, the CDR3 is TGTGCCAGCAGCTTAGCTTCGGGTCCCTCTAATCGGGGCAATCAGCCCCAGCATTTT. This sequence encodes CASSLASGPSNRGNQPQHF. The gene calls are TRBV7-9 and TRBJ1-5; no clear D. The CDR3 has 19 amino acids. Germline V gene lookup returns CDR1 SEHNR and CDR2 FQNEAQ (reference sequence). Trimming cost V 0 bases and J 2 bases, with 20 bases left between them.

This clone appeared once. Other DNA sequences of this sample code for an identical CDR3. This chain joins TRBV5-1 and TRBJ1-3; 8 positions match TRBD1. The CDR3 is 13 residues long. The ends lost 0 bases at V and 7 bases at J; junction bases unmatched: 0. Germline CDR1 and CDR2: SGHRS and YFSETQ. The CDR3 region is CASSLGQGNTIYF. The DNA for the CDR3 is TGCGCCAGCAGCTTGGGACAGGGGAACACCATATATTTT.

The chain joins TRBV15 to TRBJ1-4; the match to TRBD1 covers 7 bases. Germline values: CDR1 LNHNV, CDR2 YYDKDF (reference sequence). Trimming at V came to 3 bases and at J to 8 bases, leaving 9 bases not matched to a gene. The CDR3 totals 15 residues. The CDR3 spells CATSRIDREREKLFF. In DNA form, the CDR3 reads TGTGCCACCAGCAGGATTGACAGGGAGAGAGAAAAACTGTTTTTT.